Listed below are T cell receptor beta chains from one sample, sequenced in a study of cytomegalovirus exposure and HLA in healthy donors. Profiled with immunoSEQ multiplex PCR; TCRdb holds only in-frame clones, not every one. The table includes over 200,000 clones, approximately 81% detected once. The sequenced material came from PBMCs. Every receptor here comes from a human donor in good health. CDR3s include the opening cysteine and the closing phenylalanine or tryptophan. The order of the fields is CDR3 length, V gene, CDR3 protein.

>14|TRBV7-9
CASSLRMGDNEQFF
>16|TRBV6-5
CASSYSGTGTGNTIYF
>12|TRBV30
CAWSVQGNTIYF
>14|TRBV5-1
CASSLDRGNTEAFF
>18|TRBV11-2
CASSPRPPGGALRTEAFF
>15|TRBV11-1
CASSSNSFSYNEQFF
>16|TRBV5-4
CASSASPSDPLGEQYF
>14|TRBV4-1
CASSFGQGSGEQYF
>14|TRBV2
CASSGDRPNYGYTF
>16|TRBV27
CASSYYRPTAGLEQYF
>13|TRBV30
CAWSSGGQYEQYF
>15|TRBV27
CASSLYSRPQETQYF
>13|TRBV11-2
CASAGNSNQPQHF
>15|TRBV7-9
CSSSPAKPAGYGYTF
>15|TRBV6-5
CASSRDRESSYEQYF
>17|TRBV23-1
CASSPRTSGAYTDTQYF
>11|TRBV27
CASSRGYEQYF